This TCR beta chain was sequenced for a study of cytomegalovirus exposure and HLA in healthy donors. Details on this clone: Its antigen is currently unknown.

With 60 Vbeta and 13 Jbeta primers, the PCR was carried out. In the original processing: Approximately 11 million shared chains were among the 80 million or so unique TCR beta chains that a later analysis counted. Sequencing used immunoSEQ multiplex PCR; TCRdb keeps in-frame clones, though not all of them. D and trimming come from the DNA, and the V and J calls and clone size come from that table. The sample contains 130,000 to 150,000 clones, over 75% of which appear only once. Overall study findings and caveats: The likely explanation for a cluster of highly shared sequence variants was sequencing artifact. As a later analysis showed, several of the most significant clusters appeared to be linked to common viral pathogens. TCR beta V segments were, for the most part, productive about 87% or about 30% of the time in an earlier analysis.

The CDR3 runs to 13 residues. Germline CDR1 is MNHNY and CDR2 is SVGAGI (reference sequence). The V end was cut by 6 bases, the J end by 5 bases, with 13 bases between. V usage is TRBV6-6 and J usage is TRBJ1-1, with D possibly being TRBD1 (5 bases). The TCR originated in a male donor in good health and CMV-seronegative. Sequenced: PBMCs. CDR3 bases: TGTGCCAGCAGCCGTACCAAGGGGACTGAAGCTTTCTTT. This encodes CASSRTKGTEAFF.